This TCR beta chain was observed in a study of cytomegalovirus exposure and HLA in healthy donors. The germline gives CDR1 MDHEN, CDR2 SYDVKM. The CDR3 is 18 amino acids. The J segment lost 4 bases and the V segment lost 5 bases, leaving 14 bases of the junction unmatched. The study's findings and limits: Sequencing likely caused a cluster of highly shared sequence variants.

Use of 60 Vbeta and 13 Jbeta primers characterized the PCR. The table came from immunoSEQ multiplex PCR; TCRdb's copy has only in-frame clones and leaves some out. The sample holds a few hundred thousand clones, 65% to 80% seen once. With respect to this clone: Antigen: not known.

The chain joins TRBV28 to TRBJ2-3; 11 bases match TRBD2. This receptor was taken from a man aged 35-49 years in good health and CMV-seronegative. The sequenced material came from PBMCs. CDR3 DNA: TGTGCCAGCAGTACCTGGGGAGGTAGCGGGAGGGGCTCAGATACGCAGTATTTT. This translates into CASSTWGGSGRGSDTQYF. Complete variable domain (other parts from reference TRBV28 and TRBJ2-3): DVKVTQSSRYLVKRTGEKVFLECVQDMDHENMFWYRQDPGLGLRLIYFSYDVKMKEKGDIPEGYSVSREKKERFSLILESASTNQTSMYLCASSTWGGSGRGSDTQYFGPGTRLTVL.